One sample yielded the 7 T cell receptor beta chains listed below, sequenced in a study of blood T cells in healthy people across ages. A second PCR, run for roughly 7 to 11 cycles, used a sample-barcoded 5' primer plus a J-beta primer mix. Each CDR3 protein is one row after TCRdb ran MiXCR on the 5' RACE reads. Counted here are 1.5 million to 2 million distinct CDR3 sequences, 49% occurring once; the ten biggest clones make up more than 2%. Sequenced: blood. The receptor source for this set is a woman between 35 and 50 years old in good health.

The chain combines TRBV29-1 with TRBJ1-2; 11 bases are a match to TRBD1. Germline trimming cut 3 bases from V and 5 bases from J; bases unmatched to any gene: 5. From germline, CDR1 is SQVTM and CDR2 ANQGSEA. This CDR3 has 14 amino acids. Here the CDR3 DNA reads TGCAGCGTTGATAGGACAGGGGGCAGGTATGGCTACACCTTC. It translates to CSVDRTGGRYGYTF. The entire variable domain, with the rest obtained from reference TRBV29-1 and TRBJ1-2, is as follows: SAVISQKPSRDICQRGTSLTIQCQVDSQVTMMFWYRQQPGQSLTLIATANQGSEATYESGFVIDKFPISRPNLTFSTLTVSNMSPEDSSIYLCSVDRTGGRYGYTFGSGTRLTVV.

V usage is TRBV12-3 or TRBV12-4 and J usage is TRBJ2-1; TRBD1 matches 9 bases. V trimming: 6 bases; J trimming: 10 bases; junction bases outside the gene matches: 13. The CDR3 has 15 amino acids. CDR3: CASRAGQGYSYEQFF. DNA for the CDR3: TGTGCCAGCAGGGCGGGACAGGGCTACTCCTACGAGCAGTTCTTC.

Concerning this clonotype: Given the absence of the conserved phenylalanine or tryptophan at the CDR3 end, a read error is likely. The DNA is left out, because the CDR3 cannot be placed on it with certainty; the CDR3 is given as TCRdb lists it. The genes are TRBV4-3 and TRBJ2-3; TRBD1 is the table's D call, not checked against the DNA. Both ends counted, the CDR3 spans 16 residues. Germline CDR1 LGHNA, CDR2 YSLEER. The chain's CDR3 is CASSRTGITDTQYFGP.

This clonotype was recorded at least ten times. For the CDR3, the DNA is TGTGCCAGCAGTGAAGGACTGGGGCCCAACTATGGCTACACCTTC. Protein product: CASSEGLGPNYGYTF. The V gene is TRBV6-1, the J gene TRBJ1-2; weak D call: TRBD1 (5 bases). This CDR3 is 15 amino acids long. The germline V gene encodes CDR1 MNHNS and CDR2 SASEGT. The V gene lost 1 base and the J gene lost 2 bases, with 11 bases spanning the gap.

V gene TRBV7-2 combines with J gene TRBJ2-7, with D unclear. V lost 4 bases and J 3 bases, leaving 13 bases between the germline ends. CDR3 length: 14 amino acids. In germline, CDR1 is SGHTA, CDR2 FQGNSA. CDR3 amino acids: CASSSTFQRYEQYF. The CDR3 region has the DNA TGTGCCAGCAGCTCCACTTTTCAGCGCTACGAGCAGTACTTC.

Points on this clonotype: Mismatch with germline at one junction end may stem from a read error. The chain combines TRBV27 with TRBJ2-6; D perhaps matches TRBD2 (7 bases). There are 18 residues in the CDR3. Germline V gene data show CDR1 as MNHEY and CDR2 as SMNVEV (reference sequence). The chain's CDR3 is CASSPLGGGPFGANALTF. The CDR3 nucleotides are TGTGCCAGCAGTCCCTTAGGGGGGGGGCCTTTTGGGGCCAACGCCCTGACTTTC.

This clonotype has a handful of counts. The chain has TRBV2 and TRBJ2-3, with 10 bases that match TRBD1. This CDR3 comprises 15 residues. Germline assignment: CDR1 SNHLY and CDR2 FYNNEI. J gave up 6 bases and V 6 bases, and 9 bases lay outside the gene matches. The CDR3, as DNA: TGTGCCAGCAGCCCGGGACAGGGGAAGGCGGATACGCAGTATTTT. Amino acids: CASSPGQGKADTQYF.